This T cell receptor (beta chain) came from a study of T cells in Graves' hyperthyroidism and ophthalmopathy. This clonotype was counted between two and nine times. The antigen is undetermined. Points from the study as a whole: Most clonotypes expanded in the thyroid (above 0.001) were also present in blood. A model built on 13 V-J features separated ophthalmopathy from stable hyperthyroidism.

CDR3 length: 13 residues. The V gene's germline CDR1 is DFQATT and CDR2 SNEGSKA (reference sequence). J gave up 5 bases and V 5 bases, and 8 bases lay outside the gene matches. A patient was excluded if there was uncontrolled infection, other autoimmune disease, pregnancy or lactation. The investigators amplified TCR beta CDR3 regions from RNA transcripts. TCR CDR3 underwent first-round RT-PCR with the HTBI primer set. TCRdb itself ran the multiplex PCR reads through MiXCR, one entry per CDR3 protein. This repertoire shows 500,000 to 650,000 distinct CDR3 sequences, about a sixth found once; its top ten account for 17%.

The chain joins TRBV20-1 to TRBJ2-7, with 8 bases lining up with TRBD1. Sequenced: blood. The source of this sequence is a woman between 18 and 30 years old with Graves' ophthalmopathy. CDR3: CSAAGTGFNEQYF. CDR3 nucleotides: TGCAGTGCTGCCGGGACAGGATTTAACGAGCAGTACTTC.